These 9 T cell receptor beta chains came from one sample sequenced in a study of cytotoxic CD8 clonotypes in ibrutinib-treated CLL. Some clones are missing from TCRdb's copy, which holds only in-frame ones; the method was immunoSEQ multiplex PCR. The table includes 90,000 to 95,000 clones, about 74% detected once. The source material was PBMCs, sampled after 24 months of ibrutinib treatment. The receptors were sampled from a human donor with chronic lymphocytic leukemia.

This sequence joins TRBV11-2 and TRBJ2-7, with TRBD1 as a possible D gene (5 bases). Trimming removed 6 bases from V and 4 bases from J, with 13 bases in between. The CDR3 runs 13 residues. Germline-derived CDR1 and CDR2 are SGHAT and FQNNGV. The CDR3 DNA reads as TGTGCCAGCAGTGCTGACAGATTATACGAGCAGTACTTC. Protein sequence: CASSADRLYEQYF.

The rearrangement uses TRBV6-1 and TRBJ2-7, with D possibly matching TRBD1 (6 bases). Germline CDR1 MNHNS, CDR2 SASEGT. The length of the CDR3 is 14 residues. V was clipped by 4 bases and J by 2 bases, with 12 bases between them. The CDR3 DNA is TGTGCCAGCAGTGCGAGGACAGCAACCTACGAGCAGTACTTC. Translated, it gives CASSARTATYEQYF.

The sample holds a few counts of this clone. The rearrangement joins TRBV14 to TRBJ2-3, with 7 bases fitting TRBD1. The CDR3 length is 16 residues. Germline assignment: CDR1 SGHDN and CDR2 FVKESK. Trimming cost V 0 bases and J 4 bases; bases outside gene matches: 7. The CDR3 nucleotides read TGTGCCAGCAGCCAAGAGCGGCAGGGGGTGGCAGATACGCAGTATTTT. Encoded protein: CASSQERQGVADTQYF. Full variable domain (rest looked up from reference TRBV14 and TRBJ2-3): EAGVTQFPSHSVIEKGQTVTLRCDPISGHDNLYWYRRVMGKEIKFLLHFVKESKQDESGMPNNRFLAERTGGTYSTLKVQPAELEDSGVYFCASSQERQGVADTQYFGPGTRLTVL.

This clone was observed a handful of times. The V and J genes are TRBV11-2 and TRBJ2-2; tentatively, D is TRBD2 (6 bases). The germline CDR1 and CDR2 sequences are SGHAT and FQNNGV. The V end was cut by 5 bases, the J end by 7 bases, with 23 bases between. The CDR3 consists of 17 residues. CDR3 sequence reads: CASSPFEAGIWDGELFF. CDR3 DNA sequence: TGTGCCAGCAGCCCCTTTGAGGCGGGAATCTGGGACGGGGAGCTGTTTTTT.

The rearrangement links TRBV11-2 to TRBJ2-7, with 8 bases fitting TRBD2. The ends lost 3 bases at V and 4 bases at J; junction bases unmatched: 5. Germline loops: CDR1 SGHAT, CDR2 FQNNGV. The CDR3 is 14 amino acids. The CDR3 nucleotides read TGTGCCAGCAGCTTTGTCGGGAGGGCGTACGAGCAGTACTTC. Protein product: CASSFVGRAYEQYF.

J is TRBJ2-2 and V is TRBV29-1; 8 nucleotides match TRBD2. J was trimmed by 5 bases and V by 4 bases; bases with no gene match: 6. This CDR3 has 14 amino acids. Germline CDR1 reads SQVTM; CDR2 reads ANQGSEA. The CDR3 coding sequence is TGCAGCGTTGCTAGGACTAGCCATACCGGGGAGCTGTTTTTT. It codes for CSVARTSHTGELFF.

The rearrangement joins TRBV12-1 to TRBJ1-3. TRBV12-1 is reported as a pseudogene. The CDR3 covers 15 residues. CDR3 amino acids: CASSFRTSPGNTIYF. DNA for the CDR3: TGTGCCAGCAGCTTCCGGACGAGCCCTGGAAACACCATATATTTT.

This clone was recorded once. The rearrangement uses TRBV18 and TRBJ1-2; D is perhaps TRBD1 (5 bases). From germline, CDR1 is KGHSH and CDR2 LQKENI. V was cut by 2 bases and J by 4 bases, with 8 bases left in between. The CDR3 consists of 13 residues. CDR3 region: CASSPDRPYGYTF. DNA of the CDR3: TGTGCCAGCTCACCAGACAGACCCTATGGCTACACCTTC.

V usage is TRBV14 and J usage is TRBJ2-7; D remains ambiguous. CDR1 is SGHDN, CDR2 FVKESK, per germline. V shed 0 bases and J shed 0 bases, with 3 bases lying between them. There are 13 residues in the CDR3. The CDR3 sequence is CASSQDSSYEQYF. The CDR3 DNA sequence: TGTGCCAGCAGCCAAGACTCCTCCTACGAGCAGTACTTC.